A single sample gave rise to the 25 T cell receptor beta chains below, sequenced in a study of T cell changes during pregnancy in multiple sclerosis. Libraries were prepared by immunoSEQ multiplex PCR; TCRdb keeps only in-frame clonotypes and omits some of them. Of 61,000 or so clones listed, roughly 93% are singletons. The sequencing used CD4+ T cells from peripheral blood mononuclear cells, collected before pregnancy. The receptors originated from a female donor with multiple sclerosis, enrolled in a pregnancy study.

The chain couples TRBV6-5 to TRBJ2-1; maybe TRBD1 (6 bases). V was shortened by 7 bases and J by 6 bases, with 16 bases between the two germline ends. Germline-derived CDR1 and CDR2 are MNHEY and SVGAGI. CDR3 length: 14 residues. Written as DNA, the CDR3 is TGTGCCAGCACCCCTCGCCTCAGGGGCAATGAGCAGTTCTTC. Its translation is CASTPRLRGNEQFF.

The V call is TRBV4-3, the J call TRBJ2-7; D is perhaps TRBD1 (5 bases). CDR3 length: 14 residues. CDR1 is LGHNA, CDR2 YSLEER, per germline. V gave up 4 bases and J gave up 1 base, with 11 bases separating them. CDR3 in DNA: TGCGCCAGCAGCCGCGCCAGGGTATCCTACGAGCAGTACTTC. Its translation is CASSRARVSYEQYF.

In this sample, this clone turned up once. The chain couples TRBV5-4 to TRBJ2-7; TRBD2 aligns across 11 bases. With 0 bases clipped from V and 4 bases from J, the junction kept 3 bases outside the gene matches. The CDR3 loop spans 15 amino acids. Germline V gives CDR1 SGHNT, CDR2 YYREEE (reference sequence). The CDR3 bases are TGTGCCAGCAGCTTGGGGGGACTAGCGGTATACGAGCAGTACTTC. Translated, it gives CASSLGGLAVYEQYF.

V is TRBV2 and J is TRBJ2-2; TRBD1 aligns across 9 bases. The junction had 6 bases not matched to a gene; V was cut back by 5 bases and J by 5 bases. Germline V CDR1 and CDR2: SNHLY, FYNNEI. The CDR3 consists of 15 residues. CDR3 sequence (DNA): TGTGCCAGCAGTCGGGACAGGGCCTCTACCGGGGAGCTGTTTTTT. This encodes CASSRDRASTGELFF. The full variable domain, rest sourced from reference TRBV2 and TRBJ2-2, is EPEVTQTPSHQVTQMGQEVILRCVPISNHLYFYWYRQILGQKVEFLVSFYNNEISEKSEIFDDQFSVERPDGSNFTLKIRSTKLEDSAMYFCASSRDRASTGELFFGEGSRLTVL.

The CDR3, as DNA: TGTGCCAGCAGTTACTCGAGGAGAGGGACAGGCTCCGAGCAGTACTTC. Translating gives CASSYSRRGTGSEQYF. V gene TRBV6-5 combines with J gene TRBJ2-7; 8 nucleotides align to TRBD1. V lost 0 bases and J lost 6; bases outside the gene matches: 10. The CDR3 length is 16 residues. Germline loops: CDR1 MNHEY, CDR2 SVGAGI.

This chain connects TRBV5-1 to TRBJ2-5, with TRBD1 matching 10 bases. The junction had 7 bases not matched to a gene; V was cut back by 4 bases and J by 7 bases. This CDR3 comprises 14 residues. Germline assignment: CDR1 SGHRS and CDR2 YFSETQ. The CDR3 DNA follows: TGCGCCAGCAGCCCGGACAGGGGGAGAGGGACCCAGTACTTC. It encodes CASSPDRGRGTQYF.

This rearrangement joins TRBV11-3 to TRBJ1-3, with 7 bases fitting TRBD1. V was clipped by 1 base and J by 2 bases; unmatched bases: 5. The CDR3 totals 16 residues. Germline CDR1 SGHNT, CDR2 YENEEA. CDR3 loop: CASSLGTGSPGNTIYF. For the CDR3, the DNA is TGTGCCAGCAGCTTAGGGACAGGATCGCCTGGAAACACCATATATTTT.

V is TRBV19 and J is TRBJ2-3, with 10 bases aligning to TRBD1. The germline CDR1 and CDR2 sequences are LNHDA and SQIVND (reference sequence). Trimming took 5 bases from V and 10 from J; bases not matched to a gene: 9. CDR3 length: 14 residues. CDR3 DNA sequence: TGTGCCAGTAGTCACCGGACAGGGGGTGGAGCGCAGTATTTT. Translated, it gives CASSHRTGGGAQYF. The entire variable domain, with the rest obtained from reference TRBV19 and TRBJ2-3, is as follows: DGGITQSPKYLFRKEGQNVTLSCEQNLNHDAMYWYRQDPGQGLRLIYYSQIVNDFQKGDIAEGYSVSREKKESFPLTVTSAQKNPTAFYLCASSHRTGGGAQYFGPGTRLTVL.

CDR3 sequence: CASSDSTYEQYF. The DNA for the CDR3 is TGTGCCAGCAGTGACAGTACCTACGAGCAGTACTTC. The V call is TRBV6-1, the J call TRBJ2-7; D gene uncertain. Trimming removed 3 bases from V and 2 bases from J, with 5 bases in between. The CDR3 sequence is 12 residues long. The germline CDR1 and CDR2 sequences are MNHNS and SASEGT.

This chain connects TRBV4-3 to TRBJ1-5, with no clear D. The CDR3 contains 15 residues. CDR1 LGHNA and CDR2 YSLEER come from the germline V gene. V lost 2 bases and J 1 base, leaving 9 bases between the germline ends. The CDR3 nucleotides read TGCGCCAGCAGCCAACTAGCGGGCAGCAATCAGCCCCAGCATTTT. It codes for CASSQLAGSNQPQHF.

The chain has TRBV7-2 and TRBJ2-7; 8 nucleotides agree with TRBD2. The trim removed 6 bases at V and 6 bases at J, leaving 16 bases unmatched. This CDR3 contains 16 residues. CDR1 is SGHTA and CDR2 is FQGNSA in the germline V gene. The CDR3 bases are TGTGCCAGCAGTCCCGGGCGGGAGCGGGGGACCCCCGAGCAGTACTTC. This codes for CASSPGRERGTPEQYF.

The CDR3 coding sequence is TGCGCCAGCAGCCAAGGATCTGCGGGAGGTGTTACCGGGGAGCTGTTTTTT. It encodes CASSQGSAGGVTGELFF. The chain carries TRBV4-1 and TRBJ2-2, with 8 bases lining up with TRBD2. The J segment lost 5 bases and the V segment lost 1 base, leaving 9 bases of the junction unmatched. This CDR3 is built from 17 residues. In germline, CDR1 is MGHRA, CDR2 YSYEKL.

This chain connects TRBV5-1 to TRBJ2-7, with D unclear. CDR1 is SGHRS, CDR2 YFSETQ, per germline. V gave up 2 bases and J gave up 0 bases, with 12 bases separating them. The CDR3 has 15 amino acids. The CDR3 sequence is CASSFQRPSSYEQYF. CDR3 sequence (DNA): TGCGCCAGCAGCTTTCAGCGCCCATCCTCCTACGAGCAGTACTTC.

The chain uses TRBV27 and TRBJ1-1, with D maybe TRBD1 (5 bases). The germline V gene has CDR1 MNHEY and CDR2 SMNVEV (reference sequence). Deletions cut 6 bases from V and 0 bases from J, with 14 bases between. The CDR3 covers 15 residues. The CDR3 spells CASRQVHPMNTEAFF. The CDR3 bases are TGTGCCAGCAGACAGGTCCACCCTATGAACACTGAAGCTTTCTTT.

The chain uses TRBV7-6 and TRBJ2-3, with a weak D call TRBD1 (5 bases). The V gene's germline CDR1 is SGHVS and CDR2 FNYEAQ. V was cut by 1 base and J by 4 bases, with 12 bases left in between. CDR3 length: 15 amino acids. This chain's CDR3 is CASSLGQGLADTQYF. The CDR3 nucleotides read TGTGCCAGCAGCTTAGGGCAGGGATTGGCAGATACGCAGTATTTT.

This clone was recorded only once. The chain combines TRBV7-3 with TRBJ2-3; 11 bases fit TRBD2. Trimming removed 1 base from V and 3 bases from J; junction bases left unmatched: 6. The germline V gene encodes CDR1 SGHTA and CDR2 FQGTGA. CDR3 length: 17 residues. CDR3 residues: CASSLRVAGGTTDTQYF. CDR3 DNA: TGTGCCAGCAGCTTAAGGGTAGCGGGAGGGACTACAGATACGCAGTATTTT.

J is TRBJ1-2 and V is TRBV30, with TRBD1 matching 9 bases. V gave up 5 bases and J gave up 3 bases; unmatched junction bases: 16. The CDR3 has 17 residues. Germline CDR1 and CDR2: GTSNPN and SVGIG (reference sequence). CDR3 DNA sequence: TGTGCCTGGTCCGGTGGGGGACAGGGAAGAACTCACTATGGCTACACCTTC. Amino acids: CAWSGGGQGRTHYGYTF.

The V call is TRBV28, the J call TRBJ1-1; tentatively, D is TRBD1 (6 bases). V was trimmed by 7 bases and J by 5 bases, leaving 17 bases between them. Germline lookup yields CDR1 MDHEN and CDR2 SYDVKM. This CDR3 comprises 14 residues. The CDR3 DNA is TGTGCCAGCAAACGACAGGACCTACGGACTGAAGCTTTCTTT. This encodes CASKRQDLRTEAFF.

Written as DNA, the CDR3 is TGTGCCAGTAGTCTGGCGGGGGTTGTTGGCTACACCTTC. Translated: CASSLAGVVGYTF. The chain carries TRBV19 and TRBJ1-2; weak D call: TRBD1 (5 bases). V was shortened by 5 bases and J by 7 bases, with 14 bases between the two germline ends. Germline CDR1 is LNHDA and CDR2 is SQIVND (reference sequence). The CDR3 spans 13 residues.

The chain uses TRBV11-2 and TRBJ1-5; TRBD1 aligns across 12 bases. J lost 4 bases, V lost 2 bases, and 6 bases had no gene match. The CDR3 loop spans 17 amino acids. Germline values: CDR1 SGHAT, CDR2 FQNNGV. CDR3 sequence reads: CASSLHGTGGGNQPQHF. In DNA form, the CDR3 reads TGTGCCAGCAGCTTACACGGGACAGGGGGCGGGAATCAGCCCCAGCATTTT.

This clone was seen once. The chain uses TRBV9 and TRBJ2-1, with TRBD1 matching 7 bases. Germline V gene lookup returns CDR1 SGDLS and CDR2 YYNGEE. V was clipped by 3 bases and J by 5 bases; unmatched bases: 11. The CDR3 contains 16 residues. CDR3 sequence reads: CASSDRQGTINNEQFF. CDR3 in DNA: TGTGCCAGCAGCGACAGACAGGGCACAATCAACAATGAGCAGTTCTTC.

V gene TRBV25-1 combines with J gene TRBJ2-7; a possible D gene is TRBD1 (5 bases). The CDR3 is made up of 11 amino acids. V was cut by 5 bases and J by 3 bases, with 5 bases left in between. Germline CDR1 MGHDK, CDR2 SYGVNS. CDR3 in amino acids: CASSQGYEQYF. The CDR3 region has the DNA TGTGCCAGCAGTCAGGGCTACGAGCAGTACTTC.

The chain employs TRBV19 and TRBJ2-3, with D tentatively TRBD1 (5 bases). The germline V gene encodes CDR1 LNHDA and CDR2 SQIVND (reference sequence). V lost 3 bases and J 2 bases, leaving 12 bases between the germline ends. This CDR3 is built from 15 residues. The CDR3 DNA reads TGTGCCAGTAGTATTTCAGGGTGGGACACAGATACGCAGTATTTT. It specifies CASSISGWDTDTQYF.

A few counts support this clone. Here the CDR3 DNA reads TGCAGCGTTGGGGGGGTCGTTGGCGGGAGGGCCTTAGTGAATGAGCAGTTCTTC. It encodes CSVGGVVGGRALVNEQFF. V gene TRBV29-1 combines with J gene TRBJ2-1, with 9 positions matching TRBD2. V lost 4 bases to trimming and J lost 7 bases; unmatched junction nucleotides: 20. The CDR3 spans 18 residues. Germline-derived CDR1 and CDR2 are SQVTM and ANQGSEA.

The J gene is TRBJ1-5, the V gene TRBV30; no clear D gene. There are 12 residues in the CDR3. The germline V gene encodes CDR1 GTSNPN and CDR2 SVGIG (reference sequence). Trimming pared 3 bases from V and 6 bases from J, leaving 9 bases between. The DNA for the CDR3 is TGTGCCTGGAGGGAGGGCAGTCAGCCCCAGCATTTT. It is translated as CAWREGSQPQHF.